The clone carrying this T cell receptor (beta chain) has at least ten counts. Its antigen is currently unknown. Extraction of around 2 micrograms of genomic DNA from cryopreserved PBMCs supplied material for TCR beta libraries. These data are taken from a study of cytotoxic CD8 clonotypes in ibrutinib-treated CLL. Study-wide results and limits: Public clonotypes occurred uncommonly; on treatment, they contracted or remained stable.

CDR3 length: 13 amino acids. CDR1 is SGHDT and CDR2 is YYEEEE in the germline V gene. The germline V and J ends were trimmed by 1 base and 4 bases, with 8 bases remaining between them. TCRdb's table, derived via immunoSEQ multiplex PCR, lists solely in-frame clones and lacks some. The data hold about 140,000 clones, with 77% observed a single time. The starting material was PBMCs, obtained after 12 months of ibrutinib treatment. The chain combines TRBV5-6 with TRBJ1-2; D gene unclear. This sequence was found in a human donor with chronic lymphocytic leukemia. CDR3 region: CASSLSGSYGYTF. The CDR3 DNA sequence: TGTGCCAGCAGCTTGTCGGGGAGCTATGGCTACACCTTC.